The clone carrying this TCR beta chain was observed at least ten times. The record originates from a study of neurological immune-mediated disorders. The cDNA was synthesized by means of template-switch 5'RACE, which was carried out with 10-nucleotide random UMIs. MiXCR, applied by TCRdb to the 5' RACE reads, yields one record per CDR3 protein. The top ten hold 6.5% to 7.5% of the sample, which has approximately 66,000 distinct CDR3 sequences, 3.5% to 5% seen once. The ends lost 6 bases at V and 4 bases at J; junction bases unmatched: 7. The CDR3 covers 13 residues. The germline V gene has CDR1 DFQATT and CDR2 SNEGSKA (reference sequence).

The gene calls are TRBV20-1 and TRBJ2-3; 7 bases map to TRBD1. What was sequenced was PBMCs. This TCR came from a man aged 30 to 39 with multiple sclerosis. Here the CDR3 DNA reads TGCAGTGCAATAGACAGGGTGGCAGATACGCAGTATTTT. Translating it yields CSAIDRVADTQYF.